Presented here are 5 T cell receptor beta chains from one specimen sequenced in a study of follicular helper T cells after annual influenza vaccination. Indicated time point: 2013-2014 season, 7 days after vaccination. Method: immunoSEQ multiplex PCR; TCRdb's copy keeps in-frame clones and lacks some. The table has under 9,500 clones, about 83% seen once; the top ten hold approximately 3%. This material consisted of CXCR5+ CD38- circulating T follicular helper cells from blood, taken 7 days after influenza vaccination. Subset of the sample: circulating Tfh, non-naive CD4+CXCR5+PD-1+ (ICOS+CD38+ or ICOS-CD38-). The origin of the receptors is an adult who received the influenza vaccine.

In DNA form, the CDR3 reads TGTGCCAGTAGTTTCCGGGAGGAGGCCTACGAGCAGTACTTC. This codes for CASSFREEAYEQYF. V and J are TRBV19 and TRBJ2-7, with 7 bases aligning to TRBD2. The CDR3 is 14 residues long. V trimming: 5 bases; J trimming: 2 bases; junction bases outside the gene matches: 6. Germline CDR1 is LNHDA and CDR2 is SQIVND (reference sequence).

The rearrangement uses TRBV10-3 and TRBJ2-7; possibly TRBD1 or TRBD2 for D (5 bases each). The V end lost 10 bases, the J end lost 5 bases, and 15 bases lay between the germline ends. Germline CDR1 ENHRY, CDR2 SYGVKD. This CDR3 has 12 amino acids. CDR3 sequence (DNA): TGTGCCACCGGGACCTCCGGAGACGAGCAGTACTTC. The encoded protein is CATGTSGDEQYF.

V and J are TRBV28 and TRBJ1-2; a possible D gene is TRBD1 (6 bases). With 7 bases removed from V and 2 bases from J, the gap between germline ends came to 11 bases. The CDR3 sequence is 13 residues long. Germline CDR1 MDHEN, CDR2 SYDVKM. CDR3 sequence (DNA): TGTGCCAGCAACTCCGGGACAAACTATGGCTACACCTTC. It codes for CASNSGTNYGYTF.

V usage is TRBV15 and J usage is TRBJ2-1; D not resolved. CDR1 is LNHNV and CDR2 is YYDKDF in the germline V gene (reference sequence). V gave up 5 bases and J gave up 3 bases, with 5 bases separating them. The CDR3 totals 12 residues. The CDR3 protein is CATSQIYNEQFF. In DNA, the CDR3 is TGTGCCACCAGCCAGATCTACAATGAGCAGTTCTTC.

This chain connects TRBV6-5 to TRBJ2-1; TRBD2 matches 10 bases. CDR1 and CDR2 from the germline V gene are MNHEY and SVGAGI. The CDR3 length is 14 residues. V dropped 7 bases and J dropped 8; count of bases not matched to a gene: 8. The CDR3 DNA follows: TGTGCCAGCACACCACAGCGGGAGGGCCATGAGCAGTTCTTC. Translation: CASTPQREGHEQFF.